The 19 T cell receptor beta chains reported below all come from one sample, sequenced in a study of T cells in Graves' hyperthyroidism and ophthalmopathy (dated by TCRdb to between 2018 and 2020). Library creation used multiplex PCR. The sequencer listed for this sample is Illumina HiSeq 2000. Amplification of TCR beta CDR3 regions was carried out from RNA transcripts. A first-round RT-PCR of the TCR CDR3 used the HTBI primer set with the Qiagen OneStep RT-PCR kit. TCRdb trimmed the raw reads at Q25, called clones with MiXCR and kept productive beta chains. Every distinct CDR3 protein forms one entry, paired with its most common genes and DNA. Across this sample there are fewer than 400,000 distinct CDR3 sequences, with about a sixth seen only once. Around 30% of the sample is in the top ten clones. The specimen was blood. Receptors were obtained from a woman aged 18-29 years with Graves' hyperthyroidism that later progressed to Graves' ophthalmopathy.

This clonotype has a count of ten or more. This rearrangement joins TRBV6-1 to TRBJ2-7; TRBD1 is a possible D gene (6 bases). Trimming shortened V by 2 bases and J by 4 bases, and 12 bases separated the two germline ends. This CDR3 has 14 residues. Germline V lookup: CDR1 MNHNS, CDR2 SASEGT. In DNA form, the CDR3 reads TGTGCCAGCAGTGAAAACAGGGCCAGATACGAGCAGTACTTC. Its protein product is CASSENRARYEQYF.

The chain is built from TRBV5-6 and TRBJ1-1; no reliable D call. CDR1 and CDR2 (germline): SGHDT, YYEEEE. Between the trimmed V and J ends, which lost 3 bases and 5 bases, there was a span of 11 bases. The CDR3 contains 13 residues. The CDR3 spells CASSCTLDTEAFF. The CDR3 DNA reads TGTGCCAGCAGCTGCACATTGGATACTGAAGCTTTCTTT.

This clonotype was recorded a few times. The chain employs TRBV10-3 and TRBJ2-1; 10 nucleotides align to TRBD2. The germline CDR1 and CDR2 sequences are ENHRY and SYGVKD. The trim removed 7 bases at V and 0 bases at J, leaving 12 bases unmatched. The CDR3 loop spans 18 amino acids. The CDR3: CAINSRGLATSSYNEQFF. CDR3 bases: TGTGCCATCAATAGTAGGGGACTAGCGACCAGCTCCTACAATGAGCAGTTCTTC.

This chain connects TRBV19 to TRBJ2-3; the D is unclear. Between the trimmed V and J ends, which lost 3 bases and 4 bases, there was a span of 17 bases. This CDR3 has 16 residues. Germline loops: CDR1 LNHDA, CDR2 SQIVND (reference sequence). The CDR3 DNA reads TGTGCCAGTAGTATCAAGGTAGCAGGCCACCCAGATACGCAGTATTTT. It codes for CASSIKVAGHPDTQYF. Together with reference TRBV19 and TRBJ2-3, the CDR3 gives the full variable domain: DGGITQSPKYLFRKEGQNVTLSCEQNLNHDAMYWYRQDPGQGLRLIYYSQIVNDFQKGDIAEGYSVSREKKESFPLTVTSAQKNPTAFYLCASSIKVAGHPDTQYFGPGTRLTVL.

This clonotype was recorded at least ten times. V gene TRBV11-2 combines with J gene TRBJ2-7; TRBD2 aligns across 9 bases. V shed 0 bases, J shed 3 bases, and the junction held 3 bases outside the gene matches. This CDR3 comprises 15 residues. CDR1 is SGHAT and CDR2 is FQNNGV in the germline V gene. CDR3 sequence: CASSLDLAGSYEQYF. The CDR3 coding sequence is TGTGCCAGCAGCTTAGATCTAGCGGGAAGCTACGAGCAGTACTTC.

Concerning this clonotype itself: A much larger clone is a single base away; this may be a read error. The chain employs TRBV3-1 and TRBJ1-6; D is unresolved. CDR3 size: 15 residues. Germline CDR1 and CDR2: LGHDT and YNNKEL (reference sequence). CDR3 bases: TGTGCCAGCAGCCAAGAGCACTGGAGGAATTCACCCCCCCACTTT. As protein: CASSQEHWRNSPPHF.

This clonotype has at least ten counts. V gene TRBV11-2 combines with J gene TRBJ2-7; no firm D call. The CDR3 totals 14 residues. CDR1 and CDR2 (germline): SGHAT, FQNNGV. Trimming removed 0 bases at V and 5 bases at J, with 11 bases between. The CDR3 region is CASSLEGFSNEQYF. CDR3 bases: TGTGCCAGCAGCTTAGAAGGGTTTAGCAACGAGCAGTACTTC.

This clonotype was counted a few times. This sequence joins TRBV27 and TRBJ1-6, with 8 bases matching TRBD1. V dropped 8 bases and J dropped 0; count of bases not matched to a gene: 6. CDR1 is MNHEY and CDR2 is SMNVEV in the germline V gene (reference sequence). There are 16 residues in the CDR3. This CDR3 reads CASGQGTSSYNSPLHF. CDR3 bases: TGTGCCAGCGGACAGGGCACGAGCTCCTATAATTCACCCCTCCACTTT.

A word on this clonotype: This may come from a read error, since a much larger clone is one base off. V is TRBV27 and J is TRBJ1-6; a weak D match, TRBD1 (6 bases). Germline CDR1 is MNHEY and CDR2 is SMNVEV (reference sequence). The CDR3 has 14 amino acids. The germline V and J ends were trimmed by 2 bases and 7 bases, with 9 bases remaining between them. The CDR3 DNA reads TGTGCCAGCAGTTTACAGGGGCCAAATTCACCCCTCCACTTT. This translates into CASSLQGPNSPLHF.

V gene TRBV4-1 combines with J gene TRBJ1-4; D gene uncertain. Germline V gene data show CDR1 as MGHRA and CDR2 as YSYEKL. The CDR3 spans 15 residues. Trimming shortened V by 7 bases and J by 8 bases, and 20 bases separated the two germline ends. CDR3 DNA: TGCGCCAGCACTTCCCGGGGAGGGTTTCGCGAAAAACTGTTTTTT. Protein: CASTSRGGFREKLFF.

This clonotype was seen ten or more times. The rearrangement uses TRBV2 and TRBJ1-5, with D perhaps matching TRBD1 (5 bases). Looked up from germline, CDR1 is SNHLY and CDR2 is FYNNEI. The CDR3 runs 21 residues. Trimming pared 1 base from V and 0 bases from J, leaving 25 bases between. CDR3 sequence: CASSEEGGASLWEYSNQPQHF. The CDR3 coding sequence is TGTGCCAGCAGTGAAGAGGGTGGGGCCAGTCTCTGGGAGTATAGCAATCAGCCCCAGCATTTT.

The sample holds many counts of this clonotype. This chain uses TRBV28 with TRBJ2-5, with D possibly matching TRBD2 (6 bases). Between the trimmed V and J ends, which lost 10 bases and 5 bases, there was a span of 26 bases. The CDR3 has 16 amino acids. The germline gives CDR1 MDHEN, CDR2 SYDVKM. For the CDR3, the DNA is TGTGCCACCCGGGGGAACTACAAGGTCCTCGAGGAGACCCAGTACTTC. Translated: CATRGNYKVLEETQYF. Full variable domain (missing parts from reference TRBV28 and TRBJ2-5): DVKVTQSSRYLVKRTGEKVFLECVQDMDHENMFWYRQDPGLGLRLIYFSYDVKMKEKGDIPEGYSVSREKKERFSLILESASTNQTSMYLCATRGNYKVLEETQYFGPGTRLLVL.

The chain employs TRBV6-1 and TRBJ1-2, with a tentative D call TRBD1 (6 bases). With 1 base removed from V and 4 bases from J, the gap between germline ends came to 10 bases. Germline V gene lookup returns CDR1 MNHNS and CDR2 SASEGT. The CDR3 length is 14 residues. The CDR3 DNA is TGTGCCAGCAGTGAAGGGCTAGGGGGCTATGGCTACACCTTC. It yields the protein CASSEGLGGYGYTF.

The table lists this clonotype with a few counts. The chain has TRBV4-1 and TRBJ2-7; D is ambiguous. V was pared by 0 bases and J by 7 bases, with 7 bases between. Germline lookup yields CDR1 MGHRA and CDR2 YSYEKL. The CDR3 contains 12 residues. The CDR3 is CASSQDSAEQYF. The CDR3 nucleotides are TGCGCCAGCAGCCAAGACTCGGCGGAGCAGTACTTC.

The chain carries TRBV20-1 and TRBJ2-7; 7 bases agree with TRBD1. Germline lookup yields CDR1 DFQATT and CDR2 SNEGSKA (reference sequence). Trimming cost V 6 bases and J 3 bases; bases outside gene matches: 20. CDR3 size: 17 residues. The CDR3 protein is CSAVIKNGTVLFYEQYF. The CDR3 DNA is TGCAGTGCCGTAATAAAAAATGGGACAGTTCTTTTCTACGAGCAGTACTTC.

The chain couples TRBV19 to TRBJ1-5, with unresolved D. The V and J ends lost 2 bases and 6 bases respectively, with 5 bases between them. CDR1 and CDR2 (germline): LNHDA, SQIVND (reference sequence). The CDR3 totals 12 residues. The chain's CDR3 is CASSIWGQPQHF. CDR3 bases: TGTGCCAGTAGTATATGGGGTCAGCCCCAGCATTTT.

The CDR3 coding sequence is TGTGCCAGCTTCGGAGGAACGAACACTGAAGCTTTCTTT. It yields the protein CASFGGTNTEAFF. The chain links TRBV27 to TRBJ1-1, with D unclear. This CDR3 comprises 13 residues. Germline V gives CDR1 MNHEY, CDR2 SMNVEV (reference sequence). Trimming shortened V by 8 bases and J by 1 base, and 11 bases separated the two germline ends.

This clonotype came up a few times. The chain is built from TRBV20-1 and TRBJ2-7; TRBD1 agrees at 9 bases. There are 13 residues in the CDR3. CDR1 is DFQATT, CDR2 SNEGSKA, per germline (reference sequence). Losses at the gene ends were 4 bases for V and 3 bases for J; bases not matched to a gene: 4. CDR3 protein: CSATPGQGYEQYF. CDR3 nucleotide sequence: TGCAGTGCTACTCCGGGACAGGGCTACGAGCAGTACTTC.

This clonotype was recorded many times. Here the CDR3 reads CASSQTRSTDTQYF. CDR3 nucleotides: TGCGCCAGCAGCCAAACCCGTAGCACAGATACGCAGTATTTT. This chain connects TRBV5-1 to TRBJ2-3, with D unclear. CDR1 SGHRS and CDR2 YFSETQ come from the germline V gene. V shed 4 bases and J shed 0 bases, with 9 bases lying between them. This CDR3 has 14 residues.